This TCR beta chain was retrieved from a study of shared clonotypes between healthy human individuals. Overall study context: Per donor, three plates held CD4 naive cells, three held CD4 memory, two held CD8 naive and one held CD8 memory.

The CD4+ fraction was divided into a CD45RA+ naive subset and a CD45RA-negative memory subset. Trimming took off 0 bases at V and 7 bases at J, with 6 bases between the two ends. Germline loops: CDR1 KGHSH, CDR2 LQKENI. CDR3 length equals 12 residues. Using immunoSEQ multiplex PCR, the repertoire was profiled, and TCRdb retains in-frame clones only, with some absent. The data contain around 1.6 million clones, 95% to 99% of them singletons. The clonotype originates from a young man in good health. Sequenced sample: naive CD4+ T cells sorted from blood. Subset here: CD45RA+ positively selected. The chain links TRBV18 to TRBJ1-2, with no clear D. CDR3 sequence reads: CASSPPKPGYTF. In DNA form, the CDR3 reads TGTGCCAGCTCACCACCAAAACCTGGCTACACCTTC.